The present T cell receptor (beta chain) was sequenced within a study of T-cell reconstitution after alpha-beta-depleted transplantation in children. Preparation of the TCRbeta library was carried out with unique molecular identifiers. MiXCR was run by TCRdb on the PCR reads, yielding one entry per CDR3 protein. Here the sample spans hundreds of thousands of distinct CDR3 sequences, about 9.2% being singletons. Unmatched junction bases numbered 7, after V lost 2 bases and J lost 7 bases. Looked up from germline, CDR1 is MNHEY and CDR2 is SVGEGT. This CDR3 region has 15 residues. This clonotype was detected a few times.

This sequence originates from a human donor who donated a stem cell graft to a child with acute lymphoblastic leukemia. The specimen comprised PBMCs from the stem cell graft donor, sampled from the stem cell graft. The V gene is TRBV6-2 or TRBV6-3, the J gene TRBJ1-5, with 8 bases fitting TRBD1. CDR3 in DNA: TGTGCCAGCAGTTACCTCCGGACAGGGAAACAGCCCCAGCATTTT. Residues: CASSYLRTGKQPQHF.